Listed here are 13 T cell receptor beta chains from one sample, sequenced in a study of T-cell reconstitution after alpha-beta-depleted transplantation in children. Preparation of the TCRbeta library used unique molecular identifiers. MiXCR, applied by TCRdb to the PCR reads, yields one record per CDR3 protein. The sample gives around 45,000 distinct CDR3 sequences, 40% to 65% of which show up once; around two fifths is in the top ten. Sequencing used peripheral blood, obtained before TCRalphabeta/CD19-depleted stem cell transplant. All receptors come from a boy younger than two with SCID, due to receive a stem cell transplant.

V and J are TRBV5-6 and TRBJ2-2; no firm D call. Germline V gene sequence: CDR1 SGHDT, CDR2 YYEEEE. There are 13 residues in the CDR3. Trimming cost V 2 bases and J 0 bases, with 2 bases left between them. The CDR3 coding sequence is TGTGCCAGCAGCTTCGCGAACACCGGGGAGCTGTTTTTT. Translation gives CASSFANTGELFF.

This chain uses TRBV6-1 with TRBJ1-1; D gene ambiguous. With 8 bases removed from V and 3 bases from J, the gap between germline ends came to 13 bases. Germline V CDR1 and CDR2: MNHNS, SASEGT. The CDR3 runs to 13 residues. The CDR3 loop reads CASVSREDTEAFF. CDR3 nucleotides: TGTGCCAGCGTGTCGAGGGAGGACACTGAAGCTTTCTTT.

This chain uses TRBV5-6 with TRBJ2-5; D is undetermined. V was shortened by 0 bases and J by 3 bases, with 9 bases between the two germline ends. CDR3 length: 14 residues. The germline V gene has CDR1 SGHDT and CDR2 YYEEEE. The CDR3 DNA sequence: TGTGCCAGCAGCTTGGCAGCACAAGAAGAGACCCAGTACTTC. This encodes CASSLAAQEETQYF.

J is TRBJ1-5 and V is TRBV4-3; weak D call: TRBD1 (6 bases). The length of the CDR3 is 15 residues. Trimming stripped 0 bases from V and 4 bases from J, with 10 bases between. Germline V lookup: CDR1 LGHNA, CDR2 YSLEER. CDR3 in amino acids: CASSQDGGRNQPQHF. CDR3 nucleotides: TGCGCCAGCAGCCAAGATGGGGGCAGGAATCAGCCCCAGCATTTT.

The CDR3 here is CASSLGGGQFIGGQPQHF. CDR3 nucleotides: TGTGCCAGCAGCTTAGGGGGAGGACAGTTTATCGGGGGCCAGCCCCAGCATTTT. The chain is built from TRBV11-2 and TRBJ1-5; perhaps TRBD1 as D (6 bases). Germline CDR1 and CDR2: SGHAT and FQNNGV. V lost 1 base and J 7 bases, leaving 23 bases between the germline ends. CDR3 size: 18 residues.

This chain uses TRBV12-3 or TRBV12-4 with TRBJ2-3; 11 bases map to TRBD2. The CDR3 has 17 residues. Trimming took 3 bases from V and 3 from J; bases not matched to a gene: 8. The CDR3 protein is CASSFSTSGSLTDTQYF. The CDR3 DNA reads as TGTGCCAGCAGTTTTAGTACTAGCGGGAGTCTTACAGATACGCAGTATTTT.

CDR3 protein: CASSVGGDTQYF. The DNA for the CDR3 is TGTGCCAGCAGCGTCGGGGGAGATACGCAGTATTTT. V gene TRBV7-9 combines with J gene TRBJ2-3; maybe TRBD2 (6 bases). Germline lookup yields CDR1 SEHNR and CDR2 FQNEAQ (reference sequence). The CDR3 is made up of 12 amino acids. Trimming stripped 5 bases from V and 5 bases from J, with 8 bases between.

The sample holds a few counts of this clonotype. The chain recombines TRBV6-1 with TRBJ2-3; 12 positions agree with TRBD2. The trim removed 8 bases at V and 9 bases at J, leaving 9 bases unmatched. The germline gives CDR1 MNHNS, CDR2 SASEGT. The CDR3 length is 14 residues. The DNA of the CDR3 is TGTGCCAGCGGGGGGCTAGCGGGGGGGCCGACGCAGTATTTT. Translated: CASGGLAGGPTQYF.

V is TRBV7-6 and J is TRBJ2-2; D is ambiguous. The ends were cut back, 4 bases at V and 6 bases at J, with 0 bases in the middle. Germline V CDR1 and CDR2: SGHVS, FNYEAQ. CDR3 size: 10 residues. The DNA for the CDR3 is TGTGCCAGCAGCTCCGGGGAGCTGTTTTTT. Amino acids: CASSSGELFF.

V and J are TRBV4-1 and TRBJ1-2; D is perhaps TRBD1 (5 bases). Germline values: CDR1 MGHRA, CDR2 YSYEKL. This CDR3 comprises 15 residues. Trimming shortened V by 1 base and J by 3 bases, and 12 bases separated the two germline ends. Here the CDR3 DNA reads TGCGCCAGCAGCCAAGTAAAAGGGGTTGACTATGGCTACACCTTC. Encoded protein: CASSQVKGVDYGYTF.

The chain is built from TRBV6-1 and TRBJ2-1; 8 bases are a match to TRBD2. V lost 6 bases to trimming and J lost 4 bases; unmatched junction nucleotides: 8. Germline V gene lookup returns CDR1 MNHNS and CDR2 SASEGT. CDR3 length: 15 residues. The CDR3 coding sequence is TGTGCCAGCAGCTTTACAGCGGGGGCTTACAATGAGCAGTTCTTC. Translating gives CASSFTAGAYNEQFF.

The CDR3 DNA reads TGTGCCAGCAGCTTGCGCCATGATACGCAGTATTTT. Its protein product is CASSLRHDTQYF. This chain uses TRBV5-8 with TRBJ2-3; D not resolved. The CDR3 totals 12 residues. Trimming cost V 1 base and J 6 bases, with 6 bases left between them. Germline-derived CDR1 and CDR2 are SGHTS and YDEGEE.

The chain couples TRBV5-1 to TRBJ2-7, with 9 bases fitting TRBD1. Germline lookup yields CDR1 SGHRS and CDR2 YFSETQ. There are 15 residues in the CDR3. J lost 5 bases, V lost 0 bases, and 6 bases had no gene match. CDR3 sequence: CASSLAFGTGNEQYF. The CDR3 nucleotides read TGCGCCAGCAGCTTGGCCTTCGGGACAGGGAACGAGCAGTACTTC. Drawing the rest from reference TRBV5-1 and TRBJ2-7, the complete variable domain is KAGVTQTPRYLIKTRGQQVTLSCSPISGHRSVSWYQQTPGQGLQFLFEYFSETQRNKGNFPGRFSGRQFSNSRSEMNVSTLELGDSALYLCASSLAFGTGNEQYFGPGTRLTVT.